The 31 T cell receptor beta chains below all came from one sample that was sequenced in a study of shared clonotypes between healthy human individuals. The repertoire was sequenced with immunoSEQ multiplex PCR; TCRdb's copy has only in-frame clones and lacks some. The sample lists 2.3 million or so clones, roughly 93% occurring once. The sample comprised naive CD4+ T cells from PBMCs. The sample's subset: CD45RA+ positively selected. The receptors stem from a man aged 18 to 29 in good health. Some clones in this sample may be carry-over from other donors' samples.

CDR3 protein: CASSLYGRDPEAFF. In DNA, the CDR3 is TGTGCCAGCAGTTTATATGGCAGGGACCCTGAAGCTTTCTTT. This chain links TRBV28 with TRBJ1-1; tentative D call: TRBD1 (5 bases). This CDR3 is built from 14 residues. Trimming pared 1 base from V and 6 bases from J, leaving 12 bases between. In germline, CDR1 is MDHEN, CDR2 SYDVKM.

The V call is TRBV11-2, the J call TRBJ1-3; tentative D call: TRBD1 (6 bases). Looked up from germline, CDR1 is SGHAT and CDR2 is FQNNGV. The CDR3 spans 16 residues. Trimming removed 3 bases from V and 0 bases from J, with 12 bases in between. CDR3 loop: CASSFHRADSGNTIYF. The CDR3 DNA sequence: TGTGCCAGCAGCTTCCACAGGGCGGACTCTGGAAACACCATATATTTT.

The chain uses TRBV19 and TRBJ1-1; D possibly corresponds to TRBD1 (5 bases). Germline lookup yields CDR1 LNHDA and CDR2 SQIVND (reference sequence). V was pared by 7 bases and J by 3 bases, with 12 bases between. CDR3 length: 13 amino acids. CDR3 sequence reads: CASKGQGYTEAFF. CDR3 DNA sequence: TGTGCCAGTAAAGGGCAGGGTTACACTGAAGCTTTCTTT.

This clone was counted once. The chain employs TRBV27 and TRBJ1-2; perhaps TRBD1 as D (5 bases). The CDR3 has 12 residues. V was clipped by 10 bases and J by 4 bases, with 13 bases between them. The germline V gene encodes CDR1 MNHEY and CDR2 SMNVEV (reference sequence). DNA for the CDR3: TGTGCCACCCGGGGGGGAGGCTATGGCTACACCTTC. Its protein is CATRGGGYGYTF.

This chain links TRBV6-6 with TRBJ2-1; 8 bases are shared with TRBD2. The trim removed 2 bases at V and 9 bases at J, leaving 9 bases unmatched. The V gene's germline CDR1 is MNHNY and CDR2 SVGAGI (reference sequence). The length of the CDR3 is 15 residues. The DNA of the CDR3 is TGTGCCAGCAGTTACAGGCCTGGGAGCGGGGGTGAGCAGTTCTTC. It translates to CASSYRPGSGGEQFF.

The chain links TRBV25-1 to TRBJ2-3, with 12 positions matching TRBD2. Looked up from germline, CDR1 is MGHDK and CDR2 is SYGVNS. Trimming took 6 bases from V and 1 from J; bases not matched to a gene: 5. The CDR3 contains 16 residues. The CDR3 spells CASSRLAGEGTDTQYF. As DNA, the CDR3 is TGTGCCAGCAGCCGACTAGCGGGAGAAGGCACAGATACGCAGTATTTT.

Only a few counts were recorded for this clone. This sequence joins TRBV21-1 and TRBJ2-7; whether TRBD1, the table's D call, matches the DNA was not checked. TRBV21-1 is described as a pseudogene. The CDR3 runs to 15 residues. CDR3 DNA: TGTGCCAGCAGCAAAGCGGCGACAGGGCCGTACGAGCAGTACTTC. Protein: CASSKAATGPYEQYF.

V gene TRBV9 combines with J gene TRBJ2-3; 9 bases are shared with TRBD2. J gave up 5 bases and V 4 bases, and 11 bases lay outside the gene matches. The CDR3 is 16 residues long. Germline CDR1 is SGDLS and CDR2 is YYNGEE. CDR3 residues: CASSPYSGSGKDTQYF. Here the CDR3 DNA reads TGTGCCAGCAGCCCCTATAGCGGGAGTGGGAAAGATACGCAGTATTTT. The full variable domain, with the rest looked up from reference TRBV9 and TRBJ2-3, is DSGVTQTPKHLITATGQRVTLRCSPRSGDLSVYWYQQSLDQGLQFLIQYYNGEERAKGNILERFSAQQFPDLHSELNLSSLELGDSALYFCASSPYSGSGKDTQYFGPGTRLTVL.

The rearrangement links TRBV6-1 to TRBJ1-4; possibly TRBD1 for D (6 bases). CDR3 length: 14 amino acids. The germline V gene encodes CDR1 MNHNS and CDR2 SASEGT. The V end lost 7 bases, the J end lost 5 bases, and 14 bases lay between the germline ends. The CDR3 nucleotides are TGTGCCAGCACCGCCGGGACACGAAATGAAAAACTGTTTTTT. Its translation: CASTAGTRNEKLFF.

The chain uses TRBV6-6 and TRBJ1-5, with TRBD1 as a possible D gene (5 bases). Germline CDR1 reads MNHNY; CDR2 reads SVGAGI (reference sequence). The CDR3 spans 13 residues. The V and J ends lost 4 bases and 4 bases respectively, with 8 bases between them. The CDR3 is CASSWGGNQPQHF. Written as DNA, the CDR3 is TGTGCCAGCAGTTGGGGGGGTAATCAGCCCCAGCATTTT.

Details on this clone: In the same sample, other DNA sequences code for this CDR3. The chain is built from TRBV18 and TRBJ1-2, with 8 positions matching TRBD1. V shed 3 bases, J shed 2 bases, and the junction held 5 bases outside the gene matches. Looked up from germline, CDR1 is KGHSH and CDR2 is LQKENI. The CDR3 is made up of 15 amino acids. CDR3 residues: CASSPGTGGNYGYTF. CDR3 nucleotide sequence: TGTGCCAGCTCACCTGGGACAGGTGGAAACTATGGCTACACCTTC.

This chain links TRBV28 with TRBJ2-7; D is unclear. Per the germline V gene, CDR1 is MDHEN and CDR2 is SYDVKM. There are 15 residues in the CDR3. V lost 2 bases and J lost 4, with 15 bases in between. The CDR3 protein is CASSLGSTAQYEQYF. CDR3 bases: TGTGCCAGCAGTTTAGGCAGCACCGCCCAATACGAGCAGTACTTC.

The chain links TRBV5-6 to TRBJ2-2; D remains ambiguous. Germline values: CDR1 SGHDT, CDR2 YYEEEE. V was pared by 4 bases and J by 9 bases, with 16 bases between. The CDR3 is 14 residues long. Here the CDR3 reads CASSTNRGVRELFF. The CDR3 DNA is TGTGCCAGCAGCACCAACCGTGGGGTCCGGGAGCTGTTTTTT.

This CDR3 reads CASSLTHTGAGELFF. CDR3 nucleotide sequence: TGTGCCAGCAGCTTAACCCACACGGGGGCCGGGGAGCTGTTTTTT. The gene calls are TRBV7-3 and TRBJ2-2; D possibly corresponds to TRBD2 (6 bases). The CDR3 has 15 residues. V was pared by 0 bases and J by 6 bases, with 11 bases between. Germline V gives CDR1 SGHTA, CDR2 FQGTGA.

The V and J genes are TRBV27 and TRBJ2-7; D tentatively fits TRBD1 or TRBD2 (5 bases each). V lost 6 bases and J lost 2, with 14 bases in between. Per the germline V gene, CDR1 is MNHEY and CDR2 is SMNVEV (reference sequence). The CDR3 loop spans 14 amino acids. The CDR3, as DNA: TGTGCCAGCAGAGTTCCAGGGAGCGCCTACGAGCAGTACTTC. Encoded protein: CASRVPGSAYEQYF.

This chain joins TRBV5-4 and TRBJ2-2; the match to TRBD1 covers 7 bases. Germline CDR1 and CDR2: SGHNT and YYREEE (reference sequence). CDR3 length equals 17 residues. V lost 0 bases and J lost 3; bases outside the gene matches: 8. The CDR3 nucleotides are TGTGCCAGCAGCTTGGCTCTCGGGCAGGGGGACACCGGGGAGCTGTTTTTT. It codes for CASSLALGQGDTGELFF.

The chain is built from TRBV6-6 and TRBJ1-4; 8 positions match TRBD1. V trimming: 6 bases; J trimming: 3 bases; junction bases outside the gene matches: 3. The CDR3 has 14 amino acids. Germline-derived CDR1 and CDR2 are MNHNY and SVGAGI (reference sequence). The CDR3 loop is CASRNRGANEKLFF. The DNA of the CDR3 is TGTGCCAGCAGGAACAGGGGGGCTAATGAAAAACTGTTTTTT.

The CDR3 here is CASEPGRSNEKLFF. CDR3 DNA sequence: TGTGCCAGCGAACCGGGCAGGAGTAATGAAAAACTGTTTTTT. This chain links TRBV2 with TRBJ1-4; D gene ambiguous. Per the germline V gene, CDR1 is SNHLY and CDR2 is FYNNEI. The ends were cut back, 8 bases at V and 4 bases at J, with 14 bases in the middle. The CDR3 contains 14 residues.

The rearrangement joins TRBV25-1 to TRBJ2-2, with 14 bases fitting TRBD2. Germline loops: CDR1 MGHDK, CDR2 SYGVNS. The CDR3 runs to 16 residues. The V gene end was trimmed by 4 bases and the J gene end by 9 bases; junction bases not matched to a gene: 7. CDR3 bases: TGTGCCAGCAGTGCCCCGGGACTAGCGGGAGTCCGGGAGCTGTTTTTT. Translated, it gives CASSAPGLAGVRELFF.

In nucleotides, the CDR3 is TGCGCCAGCAGCAAAGCGGGGCCAGATACGCAGTATTTT. Its translation: CASSKAGPDTQYF. The chain links TRBV4-1 to TRBJ2-3, with 7 bases matching TRBD2. This CDR3 spans 13 amino acids. CDR1 is MGHRA, CDR2 YSYEKL, per germline. V dropped 5 bases and J dropped 4; count of bases not matched to a gene: 3.

This clone was seen a single time. The V gene is TRBV5-6, the J gene TRBJ1-4; the D is unclear. The CDR3 contains 14 residues. CDR1 and CDR2 (germline): SGHDT, YYEEEE. The V end was cut by 4 bases, the J end by 8 bases, with 15 bases between. CDR3 DNA: TGTGCCAGCAGCCAAGGTGACCGAGTAGAAAAACTGTTTTTT. Its protein product is CASSQGDRVEKLFF.

The chain carries TRBV19 and TRBJ2-7; no clear D. V lost 1 base and J lost 2, with 6 bases in between. There are 13 residues in the CDR3. The germline V gene has CDR1 LNHDA and CDR2 SQIVND (reference sequence). The CDR3, as DNA: TGTGCCAGTAGTATAGGAAGCGCCTACGAGCAGTACTTC. Translation: CASSIGSAYEQYF.

The chain has TRBV28 and TRBJ2-5; no clear D. From germline, CDR1 is MDHEN and CDR2 SYDVKM. Between the trimmed V and J ends, which lost 6 bases and 3 bases, there was a span of 11 bases. This CDR3 has 13 amino acids. Here the CDR3 reads CASSVPPKETQYF. CDR3 sequence (DNA): TGTGCCAGCAGCGTCCCACCCAAAGAGACCCAGTACTTC.

This clone was detected once. The genes are TRBV7-8 and TRBJ1-1, with D perhaps matching TRBD1 (6 bases). Trimming took 7 bases from V and 0 from J, leaving 18 bases between them. This CDR3 has 16 amino acids. The germline V gene encodes CDR1 SGHVS and CDR2 FQNEAQ. The CDR3 region has the DNA TGTGCCAGCACCACGACAGGAGTATTCATGAACACTGAAGCTTTCTTT. It encodes CASTTTGVFMNTEAFF.

V is TRBV15 and J is TRBJ1-2; 8 bases agree with TRBD1. The CDR3 consists of 14 residues. Germline CDR1 is LNHNV and CDR2 is YYDKDF (reference sequence). V shed 0 bases and J 6 bases; nucleotides not matched to a gene: 3. CDR3 loop: CATSREDRANGYTF. CDR3 coding DNA: TGTGCCACCAGCAGAGAGGACAGGGCAAATGGCTACACCTTC.

This chain connects TRBV2 to TRBJ1-5; D might be TRBD1 (5 bases). CDR1 is SNHLY, CDR2 FYNNEI, per germline. The CDR3 is 13 amino acids. V was clipped by 10 bases and J by 3 bases, with 13 bases between them. This CDR3 reads CATTPGHNQPQHF. DNA of the CDR3: TGTGCCACCACCCCGGGGCACAATCAGCCCCAGCATTTT.

Points on this clone: At the DNA level, this CDR3 is encoded by other sequences in the same sample as well. The rearrangement uses TRBV4-1 and TRBJ2-5; D is uncertain. Germline-derived CDR1 and CDR2 are MGHRA and YSYEKL. The CDR3 contains 15 residues. V was shortened by 1 base and J by 7 bases, with 16 bases between the two germline ends. CDR3 coding DNA: TGCGCCAGCAGCCAAGGACTGGCTGGCCTGGGGACCCAGTACTTC. Protein sequence: CASSQGLAGLGTQYF.

This chain links TRBV7-6 with TRBJ2-5; the D call may be TRBD1 or TRBD2 (5 bases each). V lost 2 bases and J 1 base, leaving 11 bases between the germline ends. Germline loops: CDR1 SGHVS, CDR2 FNYEAQ. CDR3 length: 15 amino acids. CDR3 DNA sequence: TGTGCCAGCAGCTTACCGGCAGGGACCCAAGAGACCCAGTACTTC. Protein product: CASSLPAGTQETQYF. The full variable domain, completed using reference TRBV7-6 and TRBJ2-5, is GAGVSQSPRYKVTKRGQDVALRCDPISGHVSLYWYRQALGQGPEFLTYFNYEAQQDKSGLPNDRFSAERPEGSISTLTIQRTEQRDSAMYRCASSLPAGTQETQYFGPGTRLLVL.

This chain links TRBV10-1 with TRBJ2-2; 7 bases are a match to TRBD2. V lost 2 bases, J lost 4 bases, and 7 bases stayed unmatched. Germline loops: CDR1 WNHNN, CDR2 SYGVQD (reference sequence). The CDR3 loop spans 16 amino acids. The DNA of the CDR3 is TGCGCCAGCAGTGAGCTCGGCGGGAGTAGCACCGGGGAGCTGTTTTTT. Amino acids: CASSELGGSSTGELFF.

This clone occurred once. The genes are TRBV18 and TRBJ2-1; D is undetermined. The V end was cut by 6 bases, the J end by 0 bases, with 12 bases between. Germline lookup yields CDR1 KGHSH and CDR2 LQKENI. The CDR3 covers 15 residues. The DNA for the CDR3 is TGTGCCAGCTCGCCCCTAGAAAGCTCCTACAATGAGCAGTTCTTC. It translates to CASSPLESSYNEQFF.

In the case of this clone: The same CDR3 can be traced to other DNA sequences in this sample. The chain carries TRBV7-2 and TRBJ2-1; D gene uncertain. Per the germline V gene, CDR1 is SGHTA and CDR2 is FQGNSA. CDR3 size: 13 residues. V lost 1 base to trimming and J lost 2 bases, with 3 bases between them. The CDR3, as DNA: TGTGCCAGCAGCTTAGGGGCCTACAATGAGCAGTTCTTC. This encodes CASSLGAYNEQFF.